This TCR beta chain derives from a study of blood T cell repertoires in COVID-19. About the research overall: Acute-phase and convalescent COVID-19 samples originated in the United States, Italy and Spain.

Germline CDR1 and CDR2: SGHRS and YFSETQ. Trimming cost V 4 bases and J 9 bases; bases outside gene matches: 6. The CDR3 covers 15 residues. Measured with immunoSEQ multiplex PCR; TCRdb has only the in-frame clones, and not every one. The data show about 73,000 clones, with 80% to 85% seen just once and about 2.5% held by the top ten. The chain uses TRBV5-1 and TRBJ1-6; 11 bases are a match to TRBD1. Sequencing used peripheral blood. This receptor was obtained from a man aged 80 or over with active or convalescent COVID-19. The CDR3 reads CASSPRTGGGSPLHF. The CDR3 coding sequence is TGCGCCAGCAGCCCCCGGACAGGGGGCGGTTCACCCCTCCACTTT.